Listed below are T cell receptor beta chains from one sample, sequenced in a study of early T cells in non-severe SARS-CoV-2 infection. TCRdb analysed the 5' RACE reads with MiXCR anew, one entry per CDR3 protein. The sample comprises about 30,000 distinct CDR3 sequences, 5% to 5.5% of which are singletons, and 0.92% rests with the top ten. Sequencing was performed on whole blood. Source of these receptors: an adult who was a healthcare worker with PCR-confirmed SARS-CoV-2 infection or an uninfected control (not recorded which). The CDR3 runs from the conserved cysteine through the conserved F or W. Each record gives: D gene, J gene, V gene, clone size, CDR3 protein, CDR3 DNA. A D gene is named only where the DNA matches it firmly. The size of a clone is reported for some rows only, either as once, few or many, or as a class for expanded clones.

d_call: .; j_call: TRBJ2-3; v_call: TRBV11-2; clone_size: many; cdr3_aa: CASGRTQYF; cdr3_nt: TGTGCCAGCGGGAGAACGCAGTATTTT
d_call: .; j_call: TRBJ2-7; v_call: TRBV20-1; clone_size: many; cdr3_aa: CSAEGGAYEQYF; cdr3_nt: TGCAGTGCTGAAGGGGGGGCCTACGAGCAGTACTTC
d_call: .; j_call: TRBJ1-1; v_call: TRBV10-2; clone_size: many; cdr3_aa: CASNPGSNTEAFF; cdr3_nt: TGCGCCAGCAATCCAGGATCGAACACTGAAGCTTTCTTT
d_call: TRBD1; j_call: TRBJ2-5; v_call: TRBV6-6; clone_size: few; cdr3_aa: CASTQGRSTGGSQETQYF; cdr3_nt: TGTGCCAGCACCCAGGGAAGATCGACAGGGGGCTCCCAAGAGACCCAGTACTTC
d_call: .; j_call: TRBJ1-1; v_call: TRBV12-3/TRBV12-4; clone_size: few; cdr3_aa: CASSRPPGEAFF; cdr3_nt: TGTGCCAGCAGCCGACCTCCTGGGGAAGCTTTCTTT
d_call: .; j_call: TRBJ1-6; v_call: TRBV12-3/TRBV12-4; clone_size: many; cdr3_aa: CASSLPASPLHF; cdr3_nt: TGTGCCAGCAGTTTGCCGGCTTCACCCCTCCACTTT
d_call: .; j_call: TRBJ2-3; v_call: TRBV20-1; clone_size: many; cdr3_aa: CSARGGRGIDTQYF; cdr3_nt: TGCAGTGCTAGAGGGGGGCGGGGCATAGATACGCAGTATTTT
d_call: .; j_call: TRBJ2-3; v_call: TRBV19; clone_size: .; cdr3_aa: CASKGGDTQYF; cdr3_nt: TGTGCCAGTAAGGGTGGGGATACGCAGTATTTT
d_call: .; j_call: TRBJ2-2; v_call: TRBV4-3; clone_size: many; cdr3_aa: CASSQGASGELFF; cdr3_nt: TGCGCCAGCAGCCAGGGGGCCAGCGGGGAGCTGTTTTTT
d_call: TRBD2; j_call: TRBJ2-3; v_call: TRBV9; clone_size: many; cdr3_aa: CASSFGTSGVTDTQYF; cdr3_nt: TGTGCCAGCAGCTTTGGGACTAGCGGGGTGACAGATACGCAGTATTTT
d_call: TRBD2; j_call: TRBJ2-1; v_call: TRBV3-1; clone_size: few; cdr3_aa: CASSQDVTSGRGEQFF; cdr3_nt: TGTGCCAGCAGCCAAGACGTCACTAGCGGGAGAGGTGAGCAGTTCTTC
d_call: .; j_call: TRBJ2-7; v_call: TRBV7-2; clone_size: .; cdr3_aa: CASSDLGAYEQYF; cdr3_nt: TGTGCCAGCAGCGACCTGGGGGCCTACGAGCAGTACTTC
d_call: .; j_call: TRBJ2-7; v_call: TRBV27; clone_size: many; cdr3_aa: CASSLTGSYEQYF; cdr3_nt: TGTGCCAGCAGTTTGACAGGATCCTACGAGCAGTACTTC
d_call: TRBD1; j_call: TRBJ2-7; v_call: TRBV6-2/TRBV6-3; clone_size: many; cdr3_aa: CAISQGYEQYF; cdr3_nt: TGTGCCATTTCACAGGGGTACGAGCAGTACTTC
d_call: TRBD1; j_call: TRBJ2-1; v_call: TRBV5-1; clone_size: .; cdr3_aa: CASSYILGTDNEQFF; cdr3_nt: TGCGCCAGCAGCTATATATTAGGGACAGACAATGAGCAGTTCTTC
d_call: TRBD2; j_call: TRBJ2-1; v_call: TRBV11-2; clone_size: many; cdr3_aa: CASSLSAGTSGYNEQFF; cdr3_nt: TGTGCCAGCAGCTTAAGCGCCGGGACTAGCGGTTACAATGAGCAGTTCTTC
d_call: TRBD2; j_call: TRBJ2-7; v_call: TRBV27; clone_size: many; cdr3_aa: CASSLIPSGGPYEQYF; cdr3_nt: TGTGCCAGCAGTTTGATTCCTAGCGGGGGACCCTACGAGCAGTACTTC
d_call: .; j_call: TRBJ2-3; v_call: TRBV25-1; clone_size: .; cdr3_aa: CASSIGVWGRTDTQYF; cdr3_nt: TGTGCCAGCAGTATAGGGGTGTGGGGGAGGACAGATACGCAGTATTTT
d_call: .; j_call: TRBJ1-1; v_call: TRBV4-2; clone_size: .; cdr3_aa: CATQSLNTEAFF; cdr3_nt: TGTGCCACCCAGAGCTTGAACACTGAAGCTTTCTTT
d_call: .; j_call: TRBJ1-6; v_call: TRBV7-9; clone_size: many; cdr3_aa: CASSLDTYYNSPLHF; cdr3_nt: TGTGCCAGCAGCCTCGACACCTACTATAATTCACCCCTCCACTTT
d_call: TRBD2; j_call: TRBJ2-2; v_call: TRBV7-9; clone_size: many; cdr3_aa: CASSPGTSEVGELFF; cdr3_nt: TGTGCCAGCAGCCCCGGGACTAGCGAGGTCGGGGAGCTGTTTTTT
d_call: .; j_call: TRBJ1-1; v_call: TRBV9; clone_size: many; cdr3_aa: CASSVAQNTEAFF; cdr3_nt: TGTGCCAGCAGCGTAGCTCAGAACACTGAAGCTTTCTTT
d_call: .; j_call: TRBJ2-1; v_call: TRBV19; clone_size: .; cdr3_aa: CASLRRGGTPYNEQFF; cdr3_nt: TGTGCCAGTCTCAGGAGAGGGGGGACTCCTTACAATGAGCAGTTCTTC
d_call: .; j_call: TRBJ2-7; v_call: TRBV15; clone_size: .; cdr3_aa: CVTSRDKPGPPYEQYF; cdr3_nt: TGTGTCACCAGCAGAGATAAACCGGGACCTCCTTACGAGCAGTACTTC
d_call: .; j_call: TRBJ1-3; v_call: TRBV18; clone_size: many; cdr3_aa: CASSDRNTIYF; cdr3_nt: TGTGCCAGCTCCGACAGAAACACCATATATTTT
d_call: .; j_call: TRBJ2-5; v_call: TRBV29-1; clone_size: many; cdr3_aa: CSVDWDPQETQYF; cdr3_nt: TGCAGCGTTGATTGGGACCCACAAGAGACCCAGTACTTC
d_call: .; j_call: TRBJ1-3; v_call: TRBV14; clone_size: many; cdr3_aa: CASSRQRNTIYF; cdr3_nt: TGTGCCAGCAGTCGACAGCGAAACACCATATATTTT
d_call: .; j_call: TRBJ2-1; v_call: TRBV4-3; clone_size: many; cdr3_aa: CASSQDMRNEQFF; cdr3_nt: TGCGCCAGCAGCCAAGATATGCGGAATGAGCAGTTCTTC
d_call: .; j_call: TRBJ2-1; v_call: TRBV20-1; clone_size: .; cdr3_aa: CSSVDPVGGEQFF; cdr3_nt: TGCAGCAGTGTTGACCCGGTCGGCGGGGAGCAGTTCTTC
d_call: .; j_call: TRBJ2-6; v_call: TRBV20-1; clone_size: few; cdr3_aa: CSARDVPASSGANVLTF; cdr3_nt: TGCAGTGCTAGAGATGTGCCGGCTAGCTCTGGGGCCAACGTCCTGACTTTC
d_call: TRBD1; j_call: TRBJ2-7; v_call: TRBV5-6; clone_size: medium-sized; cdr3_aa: CASSLTGGGNFYEQYF; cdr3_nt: TGTGCCAGCAGCTTAACAGGGGGCGGGAATTTCTACGAGCAGTACTTC
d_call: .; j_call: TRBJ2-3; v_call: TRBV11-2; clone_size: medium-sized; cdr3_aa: CASSSTRDTDTQYF; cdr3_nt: TGTGCCAGCAGCTCTACCCGGGACACAGATACGCAGTATTTT
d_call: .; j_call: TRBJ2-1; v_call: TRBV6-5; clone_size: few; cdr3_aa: CASSYSRDIRNEQFF; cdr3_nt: TGTGCCAGCAGTTACTCGAGGGACATTAGGAATGAGCAGTTCTTC
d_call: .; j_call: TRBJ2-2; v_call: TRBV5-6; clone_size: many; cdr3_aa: CASRLGGTANTGELFF; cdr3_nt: TGTGCCAGCAGGCTGGGAGGGACAGCTAACACCGGGGAGCTGTTTTTT
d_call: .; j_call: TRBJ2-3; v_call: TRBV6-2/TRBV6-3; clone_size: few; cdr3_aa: CAIRDPGYTQYF; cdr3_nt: TGTGCCATCCGGGACCCGGGATACACGCAGTATTTT
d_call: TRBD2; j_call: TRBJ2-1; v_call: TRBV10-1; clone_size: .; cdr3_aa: CASSQHLAGKNEQFF; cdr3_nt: TGCGCCAGCAGCCAACACCTAGCGGGGAAGAATGAGCAGTTCTTC
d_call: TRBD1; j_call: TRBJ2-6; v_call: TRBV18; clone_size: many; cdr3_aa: CASSLQGAGANVLTF; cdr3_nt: TGTGCCAGCTCACTACAGGGGGCTGGGGCCAACGTCCTGACTTTC
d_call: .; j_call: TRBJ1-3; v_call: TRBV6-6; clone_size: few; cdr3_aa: CASSYGESGNTIYF; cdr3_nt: TGTGCCAGCAGTTACGGGGAATCTGGAAACACCATATATTTT
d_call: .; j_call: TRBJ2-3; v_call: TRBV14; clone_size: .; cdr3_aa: CASSQDLPGFRTDTQYF; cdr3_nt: TGTGCCAGCAGCCAAGATCTTCCGGGCTTTCGCACAGATACGCAGTATTTT